Below, 25 T cell receptor beta chains from the same sample are listed, as sequenced in a study of T cell responses to AZD1222 COVID-19 vaccine. TCRdb keeps only in-frame clones here, not all; method: immunoSEQ multiplex PCR. The sample has 72,000 or so clones, 90% seen once. The source was peripheral blood, collected on day 0 of AZD1222 vaccination. These TCRs come from an adult in good health.

V and J are TRBV2 and TRBJ1-5; D is unclear. Trimming took 2 bases from V and 6 from J, leaving 11 bases between them. The CDR3 runs to 14 residues. Looked up from germline, CDR1 is SNHLY and CDR2 is FYNNEI. CDR3: CASSELRGSQPQHF. DNA for the CDR3: TGTGCCAGCAGTGAATTGAGAGGGTCTCAGCCCCAGCATTTT.

The CDR3, as DNA: TGTGCCACCAGTGACGTGGGACAGAACACCGGGGAGCTGTTTTTT. Its protein is CATSDVGQNTGELFF. The V call is TRBV24-1, the J call TRBJ2-2; possibly TRBD1 for D (6 bases). The CDR3 is 15 amino acids. The V gene's germline CDR1 is KGHDR and CDR2 SFDVKD. Trimming removed 4 bases at V and 1 base at J, with 9 bases between.

This chain links TRBV27 with TRBJ2-5, with D uncertain. The CDR3 covers 11 residues. CDR1 and CDR2 from the germline V gene are MNHEY and SMNVEV (reference sequence). V was cut by 7 bases and J by 3 bases, with 6 bases left in between. The CDR3 here is CASNPKETQYF. CDR3 nucleotides: TGTGCCAGCAACCCTAAAGAGACCCAGTACTTC.

A note on this clone: The sample contains more than one DNA sequence encoding this CDR3. The V gene is TRBV19, the J gene TRBJ2-2; 11 nucleotides line up with TRBD2. The junction had 4 bases not matched to a gene; V was cut back by 9 bases and J by 4 bases. This CDR3 contains 14 residues. The germline gives CDR1 LNHDA, CDR2 SQIVND (reference sequence). DNA of the CDR3: TGTGCCAGCGGACTAGCGGGCGGCACCGGGGAGCTGTTTTTT. Its translation: CASGLAGGTGELFF.

The chain is built from TRBV5-6 and TRBJ1-2; D gene uncertain. V lost 1 base and J lost 5, with 12 bases in between. This CDR3 region has 14 residues. CDR1 SGHDT and CDR2 YYEEEE come from the germline V gene. Here the CDR3 reads CASSLWTGRYGYTF. CDR3 nucleotides: TGTGCCAGCAGCTTGTGGACGGGGAGGTATGGCTACACCTTC.

This clone was observed once. The rearrangement links TRBV5-1 to TRBJ1-2; 11 nucleotides line up with TRBD1. CDR3 size: 15 residues. The V gene's germline CDR1 is SGHRS and CDR2 YFSETQ. Germline trimming cut 0 bases from V and 8 bases from J; bases unmatched to any gene: 6. CDR3 loop: CASSLESGQGGGYTF. The CDR3, as DNA: TGCGCCAGCAGCTTGGAATCGGGACAGGGGGGAGGCTACACCTTC.

The chain links TRBV14 to TRBJ1-2; D unresolved. CDR3 length: 15 amino acids. V lost 1 base and J lost 7, with 16 bases in between. CDR1 and CDR2 (germline): SGHDN, FVKESK. CDR3 DNA: TGTGCCAGCAGCCAAGTTCCCCTGCCTGCTAGTGGCTACACCTTC. Translating it yields CASSQVPLPASGYTF.

The V and J genes are TRBV3-1 (or the pseudogene TRBV3-2) and TRBJ2-2; D is undetermined. Trimming shortened V by 0 bases and J by 8 bases, and 7 bases separated the two germline ends. The CDR3 consists of 13 residues. The germline gives CDR1 LGHDT, CDR2 YNNKEL (reference sequence). DNA for the CDR3: TGTGCCAGCAGCCAAGATAGGGTGGGGGAGCTGTTTTTT. Its protein is CASSQDRVGELFF.

The rearrangement uses TRBV3-1 (or the pseudogene TRBV3-2) and TRBJ1-2; the D is unclear. From germline, CDR1 is LGHDT and CDR2 YNNKEL (reference sequence). CDR3 length: 14 amino acids. Trimming shortened V by 4 bases and J by 0 bases, and 9 bases separated the two germline ends. Written as DNA, the CDR3 is TGTGCCAGCAGCCGCGGAGAGACTAACTATGGCTACACCTTC. Translating gives CASSRGETNYGYTF.

This clone was seen a single time. This chain joins TRBV5-1 and TRBJ2-1; D is unresolved. The CDR3 has 14 residues. Germline V CDR1 and CDR2: SGHRS, YFSETQ. V lost 0 bases and J 8 bases, leaving 12 bases between the germline ends. The CDR3 sequence: CASSLARQADEQFF. In DNA form, the CDR3 reads TGCGCCAGCAGCTTGGCAAGGCAGGCGGATGAGCAGTTCTTC.

This clone was observed a single time. The V and J genes are TRBV15 and TRBJ1-1; D possibly corresponds to TRBD1 (5 bases). Germline values: CDR1 LNHNV, CDR2 YYDKDF (reference sequence). This CDR3 is 15 amino acids long. The V and J ends lost 0 bases and 2 bases respectively, with 10 bases between them. CDR3 DNA sequence: TGTGCCACCAGCAGAGATAGAACAGGCAACACTGAAGCTTTCTTT. It is translated as CATSRDRTGNTEAFF. Looking up the rest from reference TRBV15 and TRBJ1-1 gives the full variable domain: DAMVIQNPRYQVTQFGKPVTLSCSQTLNHNVMYWYQQKSSQAPKLLFHYYDKDFNNEADTPDNFQSRRPNTSFCFLDIRSPGLGDTAMYLCATSRDRTGNTEAFFGQGTRLTVV.

The CDR3 sequence is CAWSVDVGDEQYF. CDR3 sequence (DNA): TGTGCCTGGAGTGTAGACGTAGGGGACGAGCAGTACTTC. The chain combines TRBV30 with TRBJ2-7; TRBD1 might be the D (5 bases). Germline V gene lookup returns CDR1 GTSNPN and CDR2 SVGIG (reference sequence). The germline V and J ends were trimmed by 0 bases and 5 bases, with 11 bases remaining between them. The CDR3 loop spans 13 amino acids.

The gene calls are TRBV24-1 and TRBJ1-5, with a weak D call TRBD1 (5 bases). The CDR3 covers 13 residues. The germline CDR1 and CDR2 sequences are KGHDR and SFDVKD. Trimming took off 3 bases at V and 6 bases at J, with 8 bases between the two ends. The CDR3 region has the DNA TGTGCCACCAGTGATCCCGGGGGTCAGCCCCAGCATTTT. It codes for CATSDPGGQPQHF.

The V call is TRBV5-1, the J call TRBJ1-6, with 8 bases that match TRBD1. Losses at the gene ends were 0 bases for V and 7 bases for J; bases not matched to a gene: 3. Looked up from germline, CDR1 is SGHRS and CDR2 is YFSETQ. CDR3 length equals 15 residues. This CDR3 reads CASSLARTGNSPLHF. The CDR3 region has the DNA TGCGCCAGCAGCTTGGCCCGGACAGGGAATTCACCCCTCCACTTT.

This chain links TRBV27 with TRBJ2-1; D is undetermined. The CDR3 runs 17 residues. Germline V gene sequence: CDR1 MNHEY, CDR2 SMNVEV (reference sequence). Between the trimmed V and J ends, which lost 5 bases and 0 bases, there was a span of 17 bases. The CDR3: CASSLPNTGNSYNEQFF. Written as DNA, the CDR3 is TGTGCCAGCAGTCTCCCTAACACCGGAAACTCCTACAATGAGCAGTTCTTC.

J is TRBJ2-5 and V is TRBV2, with D possibly TRBD2 on 6 matching bases. CDR3 size: 12 residues. V was pared by 7 bases and J by 4 bases, with 10 bases between. In germline, CDR1 is SNHLY, CDR2 FYNNEI. DNA of the CDR3: TGTGCCAGCAACCAGGGACTAGAGACCCAGTACTTC. Its translation: CASNQGLETQYF.

The chain recombines TRBV23-1 with TRBJ2-2, with 9 bases identical to TRBD1. TRBV23-1 is identified as an open reading frame with a role that is uncertain. After removal of 4 bases from V and 4 bases from J, the junction contained 4 bases not matched to a gene. The CDR3 covers 15 residues. As DNA, the CDR3 is TGCGCCAGCAGTCCGGGACAGGGAACCACCGGGGAGCTGTTTTTT. Translation gives CASSPGQGTTGELFF.

J is TRBJ1-1 and V is TRBV5-6; no reliable D call. The CDR3 is 14 residues long. CDR1 is SGHDT and CDR2 is YYEEEE in the germline V gene. V gave up 2 bases and J gave up 3 bases, with 11 bases separating them. CDR3 coding DNA: TGTGCCAGCAGCTTCTGGACGGTGGACACTGAAGCTTTCTTT. This gives the protein CASSFWTVDTEAFF.

The V call is TRBV6-5, the J call TRBJ1-6, with a possible D match to TRBD1 (5 bases). V was pared by 6 bases and J by 7 bases, with 10 bases between. CDR1 is MNHEY, CDR2 SVGAGI, per germline. There are 13 residues in the CDR3. For the CDR3, the DNA is TGTGCCAGCAGAGCCGGGGCGAATTCACCCCTCCACTTT. Its protein is CASRAGANSPLHF.

The genes are TRBV5-1 and TRBJ1-1; D remains ambiguous. Germline V lookup: CDR1 SGHRS, CDR2 YFSETQ. The CDR3 sequence is 16 residues long. Trimming left V 3 bases short and J 0 bases short, with 15 bases between. CDR3 sequence reads: CASSSFWTEMNTEAFF. CDR3 nucleotides: TGCGCCAGCAGCTCCTTTTGGACCGAGATGAACACTGAAGCTTTCTTT.

The chain uses TRBV4-2 and TRBJ1-2; a possible D gene is TRBD1 (6 bases). Trimming took off 4 bases at V and 4 bases at J, with 13 bases between the two ends. CDR3 size: 14 residues. Germline V gene sequence: CDR1 LGHNA, CDR2 YNFKEQ. CDR3 coding DNA: TGTGCCAGCAGCCCCGACAGGCAAATCTATGGCTACACCTTC. This gives the protein CASSPDRQIYGYTF.

This chain's CDR3 is CASSYARNNEKLFF. CDR3 DNA sequence: TGTGCCAGCAGTTATGCCCGCAACAATGAAAAACTGTTTTTT. The V call is TRBV6-2 or TRBV6-3, the J call TRBJ1-4, with D uncertain. V dropped 3 bases and J dropped 5 bases, with 10 bases sitting between them. There are 14 residues in the CDR3. The germline V gene encodes CDR1 MNHEY and CDR2 SVGEGT.

This clone is a singleton in its sample. V usage is TRBV19 and J usage is TRBJ1-1; 7 bases line up with TRBD1. The length of the CDR3 is 12 residues. Germline V CDR1 and CDR2: LNHDA, SQIVND (reference sequence). J gave up 10 bases and V 8 bases, and 10 bases lay outside the gene matches. The CDR3, as DNA: TGTGCCAGTCGCCAACACAGGGGAGCAGCTTTCTTT. Translating gives CASRQHRGAAFF.

The rearrangement joins TRBV15 to TRBJ1-3; the D gene is possibly TRBD1 (6 bases). The CDR3 runs to 16 residues. In germline, CDR1 is LNHNV, CDR2 YYDKDF (reference sequence). Trimming cost V 0 bases and J 0 bases, with 9 bases left between them. The CDR3 protein is CATSRDGQFSGNTIYF. DNA for the CDR3: TGTGCCACCAGCAGAGACGGACAGTTCTCTGGAAACACCATATATTTT.

The genes are TRBV11-3 and TRBJ2-1; D gene uncertain. This CDR3 spans 11 amino acids. V lost 1 base, J lost 9 bases, and 4 bases lay in between. CDR1 and CDR2 from the germline V gene are SGHNT and YENEEA. CDR3 in DNA: TGTGCCAGCAGCTTAGGAGGTGAGCAGTTCTTC. This encodes CASSLGGEQFF. Together with reference TRBV11-3 and TRBJ2-1, the CDR3 gives the full variable domain: EAGVVQSPRYKIIEKKQPVAFWCNPISGHNTLYWYLQNLGQGPELLIRYENEEAVDDSQLPKDRFSAERLKGVDSTLKIQPAELGDSAVYLCASSLGGEQFFGPGTRLTVL.